Reported below is one T cell receptor beta chain. This entry is derived from a study of stem cell transplantation in POMP-related autoinflammatory disease. On the study more broadly: Hypothesis: faulty thymoproteasomes impair CD8+ T-cell selection, skewing TRB repertoires.

Produced via immunoSEQ multiplex PCR; TCRdb's table is partial and in-frame only. The repertoire consists of over a thousand clones, with approximately 90% occurring once and the leading ten covering more than 6%. CDR3 length: 17 residues. The germline V gene encodes CDR1 LGHNA and CDR2 YNFKEQ. J gave up 5 bases and V 4 bases, and 10 bases lay outside the gene matches. The TCR sequence derives from a human donor in good health. The chain uses TRBV4-2 and TRBJ2-2; 10 bases agree with TRBD1. The sample taken for sequencing was a CXCR5-defined cell subset from PBMCs. The chain's CDR3 is CASSPTGQGIGTGELFF. CDR3 DNA sequence: TGTGCCAGCAGCCCGACGGGACAGGGGATAGGTACCGGGGAGCTGTTTTTT.